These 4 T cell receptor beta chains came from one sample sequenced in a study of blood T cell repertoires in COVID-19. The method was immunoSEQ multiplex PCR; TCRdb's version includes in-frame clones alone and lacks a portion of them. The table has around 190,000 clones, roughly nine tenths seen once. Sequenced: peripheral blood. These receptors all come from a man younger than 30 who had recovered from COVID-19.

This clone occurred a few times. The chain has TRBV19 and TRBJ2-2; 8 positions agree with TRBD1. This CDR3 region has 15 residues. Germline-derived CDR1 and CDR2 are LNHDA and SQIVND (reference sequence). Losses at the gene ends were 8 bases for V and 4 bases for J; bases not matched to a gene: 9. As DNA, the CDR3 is TGTGCCAGTGACCCGCGGGACAGGACCACCGGGGAGCTGTTTTTT. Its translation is CASDPRDRTTGELFF.

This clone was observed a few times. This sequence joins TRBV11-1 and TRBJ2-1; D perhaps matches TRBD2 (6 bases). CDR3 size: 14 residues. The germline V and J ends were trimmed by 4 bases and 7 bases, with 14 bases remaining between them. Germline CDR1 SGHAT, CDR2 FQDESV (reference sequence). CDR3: CASSSIAAGNEQFF. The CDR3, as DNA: TGTGCCAGCAGCTCGATCGCGGCGGGAAATGAGCAGTTCTTC.

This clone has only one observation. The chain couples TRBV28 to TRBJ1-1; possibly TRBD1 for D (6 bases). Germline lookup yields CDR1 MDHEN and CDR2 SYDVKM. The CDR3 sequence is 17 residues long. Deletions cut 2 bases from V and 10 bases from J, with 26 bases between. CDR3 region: CASSLSSGAGAVRRAFF. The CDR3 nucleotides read TGTGCCAGCAGTTTAAGTTCAGGGGCAGGGGCGGTTAGAAGAGCTTTCTTT. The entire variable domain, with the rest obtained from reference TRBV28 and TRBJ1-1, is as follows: DVKVTQSSRYLVKRTGEKVFLECVQDMDHENMFWYRQDPGLGLRLIYFSYDVKMKEKGDIPEGYSVSREKKERFSLILESASTNQTSMYLCASSLSSGAGAVRRAFFGQGTRLTVV.

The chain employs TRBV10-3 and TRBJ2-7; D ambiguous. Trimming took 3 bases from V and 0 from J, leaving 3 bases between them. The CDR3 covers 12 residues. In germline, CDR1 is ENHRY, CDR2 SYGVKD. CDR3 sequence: CAISDLSYEQYF. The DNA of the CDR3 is TGTGCCATCAGTGACCTCTCCTACGAGCAGTACTTC.